This entry describes one T cell receptor beta chain. This sample is part of a study of T-cell memory formation after mild COVID-19. MiXCR was run by TCRdb on the 5' RACE reads, yielding one entry per CDR3 protein. Among 100,000 to 120,000 distinct CDR3 sequences, about 18% were seen once, and the ten largest hold roughly 6%. Germline CDR1 and CDR2: SGDLS and YYNGEE. The ends lost 4 bases at V and 2 bases at J; junction bases unmatched: 4. The CDR3 runs to 14 residues. Sequenced input: PBMCs or a T cell subset sorted from them (not recorded which). This receptor was obtained from a man younger than 35 who had mild COVID-19 (a few samples of this study predate the infection). Cell type and time point are not known. The chain is built from TRBV9 and TRBJ2-5; 8 bases align to TRBD2. CDR3: CASSPGRAQETQYF. The CDR3 nucleotides are TGTGCCAGCAGCCCCGGGAGGGCGCAAGAGACCCAGTACTTC. The full variable domain, its missing parts supplied by reference TRBV9 and TRBJ2-5, is DSGVTQTPKHLITATGQRVTLRCSPRSGDLSVYWYQQSLDQGLQFLIQYYNGEERAKGNILERFSAQQFPDLHSELNLSSLELGDSALYFCASSPGRAQETQYFGPGTRLLVL.